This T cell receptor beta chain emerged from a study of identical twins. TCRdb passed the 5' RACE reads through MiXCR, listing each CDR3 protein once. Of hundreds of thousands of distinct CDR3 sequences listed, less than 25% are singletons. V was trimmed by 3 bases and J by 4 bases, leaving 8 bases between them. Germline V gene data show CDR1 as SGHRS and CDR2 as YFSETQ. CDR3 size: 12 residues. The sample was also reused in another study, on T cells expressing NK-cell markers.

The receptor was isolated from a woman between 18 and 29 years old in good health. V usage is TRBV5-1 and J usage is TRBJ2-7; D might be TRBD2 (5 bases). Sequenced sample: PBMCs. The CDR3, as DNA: TGCGCCAGCAGCTCCGAGGGATACGAGCAGTACTTC. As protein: CASSSEGYEQYF.